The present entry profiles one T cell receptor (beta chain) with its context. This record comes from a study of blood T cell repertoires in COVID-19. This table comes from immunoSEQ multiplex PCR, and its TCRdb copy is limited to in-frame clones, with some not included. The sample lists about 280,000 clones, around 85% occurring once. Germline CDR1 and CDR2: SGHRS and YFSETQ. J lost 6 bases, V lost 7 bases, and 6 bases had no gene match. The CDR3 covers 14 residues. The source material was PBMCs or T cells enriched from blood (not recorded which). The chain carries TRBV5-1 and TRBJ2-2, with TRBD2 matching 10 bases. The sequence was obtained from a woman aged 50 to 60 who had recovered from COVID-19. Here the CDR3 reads CASEQGLASGELFF. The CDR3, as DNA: TGCGCCAGCGAGCAGGGACTAGCGTCCGGGGAGCTGTTTTTT.